This note documents a single T cell receptor (beta chain) sequence. How the authors handled the data: Estimation of nucleated cell counts was performed using reference gene primer amplification. TCRdb's table, derived via immunoSEQ multiplex PCR, lists solely in-frame clones and lacks some. The V and J calls and clone size are taken from that table; D and trimming were inferred from the DNA. The data contain some 100,000 clones, around four fifths of them singletons. The sample comes from a study of blood T cell repertoires in COVID-19. Study information: Specimens from acute and convalescent COVID-19 originated in the United States, Italy and Spain. Nucleic acid was either cDNA or gDNA, and it came from T cells, B-cell-depleted T cells, or PBMCs.

The CDR3 runs to 13 residues. CDR1 and CDR2 (germline): WNHNN, SYGVQD (reference sequence). V gave up 0 bases and J gave up 7 bases, with 7 bases separating them. Sequenced material: peripheral blood. The clonotype comes from a woman aged 70 to 79 with active or convalescent COVID-19. This rearrangement joins TRBV10-1 to TRBJ2-1, with D hard to call. CDR3 sequence reads: CASSESFGNEQFF. The CDR3, as DNA: TGCGCCAGCAGTGAGTCGTTCGGGAATGAGCAGTTCTTC.